Listed below are T cell receptor beta chains from one sample, sequenced in a study of cytomegalovirus exposure and HLA in healthy donors. Only in-frame clones appear in the TCRdb table, and some are missing; sequencing was by immunoSEQ multiplex PCR. The sample has 300,000 or so clones; about 83% are singletons. Source material: PBMCs. These receptors came from a woman in her thirties or forties in good health and CMV-seropositive. Both conserved end residues are part of each CDR3. A D gene is named only where the DNA matches it firmly. Some rows mark clone size as missing; the rest say once, few, many or name a class of expanded clone.

v_gene: TRBV18
d_gene: .
j_gene: TRBJ1-1
abundance: .
CDR3aa: CASSPLGGGTEAFF
CDR3nt: TGTGCCAGCTCACCACTAGGCGGGGGCACTGAAGCTTTCTTT

v_gene: TRBV28
d_gene: .
j_gene: TRBJ2-1
abundance: .
CDR3aa: CASLASHNEQFF
CDR3nt: TGTGCCAGCCTGGCCTCACACAATGAGCAGTTCTTC

v_gene: TRBV14
d_gene: .
j_gene: TRBJ1-2
abundance: .
CDR3aa: CASSLRGNYGYTF
CDR3nt: TGTGCCAGCAGCCTACGGGGAAACTATGGCTACACCTTC

v_gene: TRBV6-5
d_gene: TRBD2
j_gene: TRBJ2-1
abundance: .
CDR3aa: CASSYGLAGGFGEQFF
CDR3nt: TGTGCCAGCAGTTACGGACTAGCGGGAGGGTTTGGTGAGCAGTTCTTC

v_gene: TRBV30
d_gene: TRBD2
j_gene: TRBJ2-5
abundance: .
CDR3aa: CAWSPRAGGETQYF
CDR3nt: TGTGCCTGGAGCCCCCGGGCGGGAGGAGAGACCCAGTACTTC

v_gene: TRBV5-1
d_gene: .
j_gene: TRBJ1-6
abundance: .
CDR3aa: CASSLGHGVNSPLHF
CDR3nt: TGCGCCAGCAGCTTGGGACACGGGGTAAATTCACCCCTCCACTTT

v_gene: TRBV10-3
d_gene: .
j_gene: TRBJ1-5
abundance: .
CDR3aa: CAIRDAQGDGQPQHF
CDR3nt: TGTGCCATCAGGGACGCACAGGGCGACGGTCAGCCCCAGCATTTT

v_gene: TRBV27
d_gene: TRBD2
j_gene: TRBJ2-3
abundance: .
CDR3aa: CASSLSGTSGRDADTQYF
CDR3nt: TGTGCCAGCAGTTTATCAGGGACTAGCGGGAGGGACGCAGATACGCAGTATTTT

v_gene: TRBV4-3
d_gene: .
j_gene: TRBJ2-6
abundance: .
CDR3aa: CASSQDLTAYSGANVLTF
CDR3nt: TGCGCCAGCAGCCAAGATCTGACAGCTTACTCTGGGGCCAACGTCCTGACTTTC

v_gene: TRBV29-1
d_gene: .
j_gene: TRBJ1-1
abundance: .
CDR3aa: CSVDLRDTEAFF
CDR3nt: TGCAGCGTTGACCTCCGGGACACTGAAGCTTTCTTT

v_gene: TRBV29-1
d_gene: .
j_gene: TRBJ2-3
abundance: .
CDR3aa: CSRVGTDTDTQYF
CDR3nt: TGCAGCCGGGTGGGGACTGACACAGATACGCAGTATTTT

v_gene: TRBV2
d_gene: TRBD1
j_gene: TRBJ2-1
abundance: .
CDR3aa: CASIPGQGWDEQFF
CDR3nt: TGTGCCAGCATTCCGGGACAGGGGTGGGATGAGCAGTTCTTC

v_gene: TRBV7-8
d_gene: TRBD2
j_gene: TRBJ2-5
abundance: .
CDR3aa: CASSRIGLAGEETQYF
CDR3nt: TGTGCCAGCAGCCGGATCGGGCTAGCGGGCGAAGAGACCCAGTACTTC

v_gene: TRBV11-3
d_gene: TRBD2
j_gene: TRBJ2-3
abundance: .
CDR3aa: CASSNPSGSRADTQYF
CDR3nt: TGTGCCAGCAGCAACCCCAGCGGGAGTAGGGCAGATACGCAGTATTTT

v_gene: TRBV7-9
d_gene: TRBD1
j_gene: TRBJ1-6
abundance: .
CDR3aa: CASSYWTGGDSPLHF
CDR3nt: TGTGCCAGCAGCTACTGGACAGGGGGCGACTCACCCCTCCACTTT

v_gene: TRBV6-4
d_gene: TRBD1
j_gene: TRBJ2-7
abundance: .
CDR3aa: CASYPGQVRYEQYF
CDR3nt: TGTGCCAGTTATCCGGGACAGGTACGCTACGAGCAGTACTTC

v_gene: TRBV7-6
d_gene: TRBD1
j_gene: TRBJ2-7
abundance: .
CDR3aa: CASSLDAGGSYEQYF
CDR3nt: TGTGCCAGCAGCTTAGACGCAGGGGGTTCCTACGAGCAGTACTTC

v_gene: TRBV6-1
d_gene: .
j_gene: TRBJ2-1
abundance: .
CDR3aa: CASSVRGADEQFF
CDR3nt: TGTGCCAGCAGTGTTCGGGGGGCGGATGAGCAGTTCTTC

v_gene: TRBV7-2
d_gene: .
j_gene: TRBJ2-7
abundance: .
CDR3aa: CASSLELVVNPYEQYF
CDR3nt: TGTGCCAGCAGCTTAGAGTTGGTAGTCAACCCCTACGAGCAGTACTTC

v_gene: TRBV30
d_gene: .
j_gene: TRBJ1-5
abundance: .
CDR3aa: CAWQPGYGQPQHF
CDR3nt: TGTGCCTGGCAGCCAGGGTACGGTCAGCCCCAGCATTTT

v_gene: TRBV9
d_gene: TRBD1
j_gene: TRBJ2-3
abundance: .
CDR3aa: CASSVDPQGATDTQYF
CDR3nt: TGTGCCAGCAGCGTAGATCCACAGGGGGCAACAGATACGCAGTATTTT

v_gene: TRBV19
d_gene: .
j_gene: TRBJ2-3
abundance: .
CDR3aa: CASSGGGQAEDTQYF
CDR3nt: TGTGCCAGTAGTGGGGGGGGACAGGCTGAAGATACGCAGTATTTT

v_gene: TRBV29-1
d_gene: TRBD2
j_gene: TRBJ2-5
abundance: .
CDR3aa: CSVEGLAGGETQYF
CDR3nt: TGCAGCGTTGAAGGTCTAGCGGGAGGGGAGACCCAGTACTTC

v_gene: TRBV18
d_gene: TRBD1
j_gene: TRBJ1-2
abundance: .
CDR3aa: CASSPTGARSGYTF
CDR3nt: TGTGCCAGCTCACCGACAGGGGCCCGGTCCGGCTACACCTTC

v_gene: TRBV19
d_gene: .
j_gene: TRBJ1-2
abundance: .
CDR3aa: CASSIGEWNYGYTF
CDR3nt: TGTGCCAGTAGTATTGGGGAGTGGAACTATGGCTACACCTTC

v_gene: TRBV27
d_gene: .
j_gene: TRBJ2-7
abundance: .
CDR3aa: CASSTGTRSYEQYF
CDR3nt: TGTGCCAGCAGTACCGGGACACGGTCCTACGAGCAGTACTTC

v_gene: TRBV6-5
d_gene: TRBD1
j_gene: TRBJ2-4
abundance: .
CDR3aa: CASSYRDRGNIQYF
CDR3nt: TGTGCCAGCAGTTATCGGGACAGGGGAAACATTCAGTACTTC

v_gene: TRBV6-1
d_gene: TRBD2
j_gene: TRBJ2-7
abundance: few
CDR3aa: CASSEALVWTSGKYEQYF
CDR3nt: TGTGCCAGCAGTGAAGCGCTGGTTTGGACTAGCGGGAAATACGAGCAGTACTTC

v_gene: TRBV29-1
d_gene: TRBD1
j_gene: TRBJ2-7
abundance: .
CDR3aa: CSVKDRVEQYF
CDR3nt: TGCAGCGTTAAGGACAGGGTCGAGCAGTACTTC

v_gene: TRBV25-1
d_gene: TRBD1
j_gene: TRBJ1-1
abundance: .
CDR3aa: CASSVGTGWNTKAFF
CDR3nt: TGTGCCAGCAGTGTAGGGACAGGGTGGAACACTAAAGCTTTCTTT

v_gene: TRBV4-2
d_gene: TRBD2
j_gene: TRBJ2-4
abundance: .
CDR3aa: CASSQDRGGRADIQYF
CDR3nt: TGTGCCAGCAGCCAAGATCGCGGCGGGAGGGCCGACATTCAGTACTTC

v_gene: TRBV5-1
d_gene: .
j_gene: TRBJ2-2
abundance: .
CDR3aa: CASSLVLLNTGELFF
CDR3nt: TGCGCCAGCAGCTTAGTCCTATTGAACACCGGGGAGCTGTTTTTT

v_gene: TRBV5-1
d_gene: TRBD1
j_gene: TRBJ2-3
abundance: .
CDR3aa: CASGQGLDTQYF
CDR3nt: TGCGCCAGCGGACAGGGGCTAGATACGCAGTATTTT

v_gene: TRBV5-1
d_gene: TRBD1
j_gene: TRBJ1-4
abundance: .
CDR3aa: CASSLEGALGEKLFF
CDR3nt: TGCGCCAGCAGCTTGGAGGGGGCATTGGGTGAAAAACTGTTTTTT

v_gene: TRBV2
d_gene: TRBD1
j_gene: TRBJ1-4
abundance: .
CDR3aa: CAFGGQGVVGEKLFF
CDR3nt: TGTGCCTTCGGGGGACAGGGGGTCGTTGGGGAAAAACTGTTTTTT

v_gene: TRBV18
d_gene: .
j_gene: TRBJ2-6
abundance: .
CDR3aa: CASSPTGPISGANVLTF
CDR3nt: TGTGCCAGCTCGCCGACAGGACCCATCTCTGGGGCCAACGTCCTGACTTTC

v_gene: TRBV7-9
d_gene: TRBD2
j_gene: TRBJ2-2
abundance: .
CDR3aa: CASSTSGTSSGELFF
CDR3nt: TGTGCCAGCAGCACCTCCGGGACTAGCTCCGGGGAGCTGTTTTTT

v_gene: TRBV11-3
d_gene: .
j_gene: TRBJ1-1
abundance: .
CDR3aa: CASSLRQDMNTEAFF
CDR3nt: TGTGCCAGCAGCTTAAGACAGGACATGAACACTGAAGCTTTCTTT

v_gene: TRBV18
d_gene: .
j_gene: TRBJ2-5
abundance: .
CDR3aa: CASSPRGEETQYF
CDR3nt: TGTGCCAGCTCACCACGGGGGGAAGAGACCCAGTACTTC

v_gene: TRBV21-1
d_gene: .
j_gene: TRBJ2-1
abundance: few
CDR3aa: CASSIKSTGTGDDEQFF
CDR3nt: TGTGCCAGCAGCATTAAATCCACCGGGACAGGGGACGATGAGCAGTTCTTC

v_gene: TRBV18
d_gene: .
j_gene: TRBJ1-2
abundance: once
CDR3aa: CASSPPTGAGGYTF
CDR3nt: TGTGCCAGCTCACCACCGACAGGCGCCGGCGGCTACACCTTC

v_gene: TRBV2
d_gene: TRBD2
j_gene: TRBJ2-3
abundance: .
CDR3aa: CASKLAHSTDTQYF
CDR3nt: TGTGCCAGCAAACTAGCGCACAGCACAGATACGCAGTATTTT